Below, 3 T cell receptor beta chains from the same sample are listed, as sequenced in a study of shared clonotypes between healthy human individuals (dated by TCRdb to 2019 to 2021). Library prep was done by the immunoSEQ multiplex PCR assay. TCRdb provides this immuneACCESS table in a form limited to in-frame rearrangements. Some clones are lacking; in checked studies, under half of them reflect an unresolved V gene, and why the rest are absent is not known. Across this sample there are 2 million to 2.5 million clones, with around 93% seen only once. The ten most abundant clones make up approximately 0.41% of the sample. The sequenced sample was naive CD4+ T cells from PBMCs. The sample's cell subset or site, from its label and the paper: CD45RA+ positively selected. The origin of the receptors is a man in his late teens or twenties in good health. Some clones in this sample may be carry-over from other donors' samples.

The rearrangement uses TRBV19 and TRBJ1-5; D not certain. CDR1 is LNHDA and CDR2 is SQIVND in the germline V gene (reference sequence). The V end was cut by 3 bases, the J end by 9 bases, with 12 bases between. The CDR3 has 13 amino acids. The DNA for the CDR3 is TGTGCCAGTAGTATGGTTGGGATCGGGCCCCAGCATTTT. It translates to CASSMVGIGPQHF. The variable domain in full, with the rest retrieved from reference TRBV19 and TRBJ1-5, is DGGITQSPKYLFRKEGQNVTLSCEQNLNHDAMYWYRQDPGQGLRLIYYSQIVNDFQKGDIAEGYSVSREKKESFPLTVTSAQKNPTAFYLCASSMVGIGPQHFGDGTRLSIL.

This chain connects TRBV5-1 to TRBJ2-7, with D possibly being TRBD1 or TRBD2 (5 bases each). V was pared by 4 bases and J by 6 bases, with 17 bases between. CDR3 length equals 14 residues. The germline CDR1 and CDR2 sequences are SGHRS and YFSETQ. This CDR3 is CASSPGTGWSEQYF. The DNA for the CDR3 is TGCGCCAGCAGCCCTGGGACCGGCTGGTCCGAGCAGTACTTC.

The genes are TRBV28 and TRBJ2-1; 13 positions match TRBD2. J was trimmed by 5 bases and V by 1 base; bases with no gene match: 8. This CDR3 has 18 amino acids. The V gene's germline CDR1 is MDHEN and CDR2 SYDVKM. This CDR3 is CASSLYPPGLAGDNEQFF. CDR3 in DNA: TGTGCCAGCAGTTTATACCCCCCCGGACTAGCGGGAGACAATGAGCAGTTCTTC. The variable domain in full, completed from reference TRBV28 and TRBJ2-1, reads DVKVTQSSRYLVKRTGEKVFLECVQDMDHENMFWYRQDPGLGLRLIYFSYDVKMKEKGDIPEGYSVSREKKERFSLILESASTNQTSMYLCASSLYPPGLAGDNEQFFGPGTRLTVL.